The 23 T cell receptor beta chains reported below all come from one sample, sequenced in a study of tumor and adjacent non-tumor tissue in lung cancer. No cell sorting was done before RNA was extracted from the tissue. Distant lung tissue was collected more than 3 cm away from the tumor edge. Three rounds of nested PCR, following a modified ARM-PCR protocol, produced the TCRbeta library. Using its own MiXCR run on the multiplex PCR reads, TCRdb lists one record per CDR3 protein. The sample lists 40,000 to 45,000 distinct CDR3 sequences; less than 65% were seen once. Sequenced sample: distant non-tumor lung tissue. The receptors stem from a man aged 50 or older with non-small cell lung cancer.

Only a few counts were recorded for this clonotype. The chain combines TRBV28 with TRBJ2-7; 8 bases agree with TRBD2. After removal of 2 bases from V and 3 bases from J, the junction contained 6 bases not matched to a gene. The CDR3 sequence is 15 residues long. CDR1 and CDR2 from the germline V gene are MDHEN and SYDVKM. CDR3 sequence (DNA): TGTGCCAGCAGTTTAATCCAGGGACTAGTCTACGAGCAGTACTTC. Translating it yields CASSLIQGLVYEQYF.

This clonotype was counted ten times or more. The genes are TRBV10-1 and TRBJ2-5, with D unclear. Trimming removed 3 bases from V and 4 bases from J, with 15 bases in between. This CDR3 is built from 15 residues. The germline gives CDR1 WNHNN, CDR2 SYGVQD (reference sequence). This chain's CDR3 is CASSEPLGPGETQYF. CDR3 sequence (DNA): TGCGCCAGCAGTGAACCTCTGGGTCCAGGAGAGACCCAGTACTTC.

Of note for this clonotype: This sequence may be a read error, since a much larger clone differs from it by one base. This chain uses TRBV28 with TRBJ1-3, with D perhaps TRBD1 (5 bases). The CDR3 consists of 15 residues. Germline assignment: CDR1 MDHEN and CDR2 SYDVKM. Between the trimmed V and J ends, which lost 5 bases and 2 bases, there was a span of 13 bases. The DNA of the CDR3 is TGTGCCAGCAGTACCGGGGCAGGAACTGGAAACACCATATATTTT. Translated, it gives CASSTGAGTGNTIYF.

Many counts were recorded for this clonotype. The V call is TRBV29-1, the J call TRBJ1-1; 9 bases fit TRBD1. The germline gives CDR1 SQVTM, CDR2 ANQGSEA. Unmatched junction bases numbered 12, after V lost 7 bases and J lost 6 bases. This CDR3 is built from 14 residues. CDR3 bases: TGCAGCGCCGACGATGACAGGGGGGGGTCTGAAGCTTTCTTT. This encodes CSADDDRGGSEAFF.

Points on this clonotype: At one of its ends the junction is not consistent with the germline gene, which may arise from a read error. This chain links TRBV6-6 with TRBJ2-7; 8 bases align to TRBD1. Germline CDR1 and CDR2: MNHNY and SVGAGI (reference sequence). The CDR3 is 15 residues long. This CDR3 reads CASSSRRQGTYEQYF. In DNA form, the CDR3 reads TGTGCCAGCAGTTCGCGAAGACAGGGGACCTATGAGCAGTACTTC.

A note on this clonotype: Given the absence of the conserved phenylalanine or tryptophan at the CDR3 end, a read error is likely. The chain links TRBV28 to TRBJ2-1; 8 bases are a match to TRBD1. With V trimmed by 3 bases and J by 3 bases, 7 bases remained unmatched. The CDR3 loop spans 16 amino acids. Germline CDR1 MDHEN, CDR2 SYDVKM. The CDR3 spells CASSLFEQGDYNEQFL. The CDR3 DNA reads TGTGCCAGCAGTTTGTTCGAACAGGGGGACTACAATGAGCAGTTCCTC.

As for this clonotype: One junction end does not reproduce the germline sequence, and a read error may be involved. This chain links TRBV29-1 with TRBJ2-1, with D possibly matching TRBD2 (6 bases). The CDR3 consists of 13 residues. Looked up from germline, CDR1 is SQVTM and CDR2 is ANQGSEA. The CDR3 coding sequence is TGCAGCGTTGATTTTAGCGGACTAAATGAGCGGTTCTTC. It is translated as CSVDFSGLNERFF.

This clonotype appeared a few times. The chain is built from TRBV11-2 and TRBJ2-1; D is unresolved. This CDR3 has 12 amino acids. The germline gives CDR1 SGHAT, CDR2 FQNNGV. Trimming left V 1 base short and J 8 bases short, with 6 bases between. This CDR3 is CASSLGVYEQFF. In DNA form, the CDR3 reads TGTGCCAGCAGCTTAGGGGTGTATGAGCAGTTCTTC.

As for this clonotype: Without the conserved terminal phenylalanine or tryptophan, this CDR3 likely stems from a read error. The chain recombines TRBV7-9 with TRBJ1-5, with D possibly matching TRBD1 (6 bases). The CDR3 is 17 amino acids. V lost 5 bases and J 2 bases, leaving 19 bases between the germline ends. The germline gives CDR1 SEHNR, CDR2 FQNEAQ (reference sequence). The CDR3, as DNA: TGTGCCAGCAGCCCGGGGCAGGGGACCGATGGCAATCAGCCCCAGCATTCT. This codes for CASSPGQGTDGNQPQHS.

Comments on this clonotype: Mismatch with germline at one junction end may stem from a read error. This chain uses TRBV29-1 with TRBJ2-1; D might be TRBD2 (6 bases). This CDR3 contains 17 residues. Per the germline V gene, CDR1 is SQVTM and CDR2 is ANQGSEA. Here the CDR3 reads CNVEDLGTCGTYNEQFF. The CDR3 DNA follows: TGCAACGTTGAAGATTTGGGGACTTGCGGGACCTACAATGAGCAGTTCTTC.

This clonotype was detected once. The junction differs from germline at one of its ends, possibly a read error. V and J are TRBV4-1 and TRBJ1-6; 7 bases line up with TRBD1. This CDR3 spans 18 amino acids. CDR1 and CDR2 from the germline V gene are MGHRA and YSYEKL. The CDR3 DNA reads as TGCGACAGCAGCCGAGCTCCCCTGTTTCCGGGACAGAATTCACCCCTCCACTTT. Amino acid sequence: CDSSRAPLFPGQNSPLHF.

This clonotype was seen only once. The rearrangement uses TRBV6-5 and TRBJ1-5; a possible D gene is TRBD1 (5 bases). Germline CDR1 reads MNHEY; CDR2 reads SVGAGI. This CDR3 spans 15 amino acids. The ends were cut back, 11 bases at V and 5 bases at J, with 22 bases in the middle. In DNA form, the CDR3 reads TGTGCCGACAATTACACGTCAGGGCAGGATCAGCCCCAGCATTTT. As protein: CADNYTSGQDQPQHF.

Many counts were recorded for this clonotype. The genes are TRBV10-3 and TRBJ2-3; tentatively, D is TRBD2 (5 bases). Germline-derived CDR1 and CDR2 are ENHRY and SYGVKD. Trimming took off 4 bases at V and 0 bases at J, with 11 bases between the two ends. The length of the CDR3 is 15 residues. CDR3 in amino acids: CAISGAAPSTDTQYF. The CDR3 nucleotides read TGTGCCATCAGTGGAGCGGCCCCTAGCACAGATACGCAGTATTTT.

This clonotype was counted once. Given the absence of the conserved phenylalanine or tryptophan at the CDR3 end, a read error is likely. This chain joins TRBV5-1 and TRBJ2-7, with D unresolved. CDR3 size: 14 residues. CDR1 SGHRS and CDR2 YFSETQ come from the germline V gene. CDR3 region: CASNLVVMSYEQYS. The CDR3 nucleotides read TGCGCCAGCAACTTGGTGGTGATGTCCTACGAGCAGTACTCC.

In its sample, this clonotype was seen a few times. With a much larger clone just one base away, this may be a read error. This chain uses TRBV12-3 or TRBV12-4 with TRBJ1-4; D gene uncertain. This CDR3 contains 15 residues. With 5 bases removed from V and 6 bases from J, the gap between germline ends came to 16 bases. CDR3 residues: CASSPQLRAHEKLFF. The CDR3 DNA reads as TGTGCCAGCAGTCCTCAGCTGCGGGCCCATGAAAAACTGTTTTTT.

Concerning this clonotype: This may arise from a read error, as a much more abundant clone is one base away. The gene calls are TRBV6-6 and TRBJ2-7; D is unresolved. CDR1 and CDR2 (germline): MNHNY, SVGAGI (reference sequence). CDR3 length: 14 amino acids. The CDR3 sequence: CDSSYAADTYEQYF. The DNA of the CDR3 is TGTGACAGCAGTTACGCCGCCGACACCTACGAGCAGTACTTC.

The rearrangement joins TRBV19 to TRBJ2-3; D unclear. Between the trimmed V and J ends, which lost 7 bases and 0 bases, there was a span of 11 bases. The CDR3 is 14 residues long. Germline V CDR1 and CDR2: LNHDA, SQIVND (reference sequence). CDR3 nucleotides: TGTGCCAGTAATCTAAGCAGAAGCACAGATACGCAGTATTTT. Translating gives CASNLSRSTDTQYF.

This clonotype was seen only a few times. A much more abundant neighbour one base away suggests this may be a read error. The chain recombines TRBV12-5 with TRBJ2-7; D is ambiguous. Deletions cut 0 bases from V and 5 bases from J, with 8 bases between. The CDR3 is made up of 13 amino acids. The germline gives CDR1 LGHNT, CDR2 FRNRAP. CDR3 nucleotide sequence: TGTGCTAGTGGTTTGGTCCAAGTCCACGAGCAGTACTTC. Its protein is CASGLVQVHEQYF.

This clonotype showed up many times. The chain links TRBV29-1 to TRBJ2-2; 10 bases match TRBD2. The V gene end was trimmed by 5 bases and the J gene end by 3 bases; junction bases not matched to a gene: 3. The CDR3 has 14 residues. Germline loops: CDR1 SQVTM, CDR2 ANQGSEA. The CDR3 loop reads CSVSGGDYTGELFF. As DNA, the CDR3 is TGCAGCGTTAGCGGGGGGGACTACACCGGGGAGCTGTTTTTT.

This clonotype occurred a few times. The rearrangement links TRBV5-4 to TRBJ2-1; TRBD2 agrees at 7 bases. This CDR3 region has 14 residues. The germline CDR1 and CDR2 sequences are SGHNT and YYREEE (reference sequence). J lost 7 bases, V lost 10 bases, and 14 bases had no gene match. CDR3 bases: TGTGCCTGCAACTCTGGGACTACTGGGAATGAGCAGTTCTTC. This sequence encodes CACNSGTTGNEQFF.

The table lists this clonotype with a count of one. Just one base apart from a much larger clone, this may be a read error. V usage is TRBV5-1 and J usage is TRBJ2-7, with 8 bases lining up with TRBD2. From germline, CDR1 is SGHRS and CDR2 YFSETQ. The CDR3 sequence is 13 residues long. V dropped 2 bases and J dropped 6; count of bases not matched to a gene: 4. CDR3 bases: TGCGCCAGCAGCTTCGGGGGGGCCTCCGAGCAGTACTTC. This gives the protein CASSFGGASEQYF.

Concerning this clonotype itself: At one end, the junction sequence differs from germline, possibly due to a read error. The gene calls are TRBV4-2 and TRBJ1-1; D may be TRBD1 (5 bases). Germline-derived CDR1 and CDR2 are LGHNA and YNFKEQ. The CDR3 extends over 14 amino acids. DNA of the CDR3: TGTGTCAGCAGCCAAGACATACCGGGGGGGTCAGCTTTCTTT. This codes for CVSSQDIPGGSAFF.

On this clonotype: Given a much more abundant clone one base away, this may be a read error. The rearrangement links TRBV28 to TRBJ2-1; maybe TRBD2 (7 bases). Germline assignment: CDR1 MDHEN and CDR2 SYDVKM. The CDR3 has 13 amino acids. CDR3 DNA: TGTACCAGCATCGGCGGGGGCGACAATGAGCAGTTCTTC. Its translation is CTSIGGGDNEQFF. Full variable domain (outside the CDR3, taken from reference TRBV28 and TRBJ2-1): DVKVTQSSRYLVKRTGEKVFLECVQDMDHENMFWYRQDPGLGLRLIYFSYDVKMKEKGDIPEGYSVSREKKERFSLILESASTNQTSMYLCTSIGGGDNEQFFGPGTRLTVL.